The 8 T cell receptor beta chains below all came from one sample that was sequenced in a study of CD8 T cells in Susac syndrome. Reverse transcription of 0.5 to 1 ug RNA was performed with random hexamers. TCRdb reprocessed the immunoSEQ multiplex PCR reads with MiXCR, giving one entry per CDR3 protein. The sample carries some 400,000 distinct CDR3 sequences, roughly 85% recorded once. Material for sequencing was CD8+ T cells from PBMCs. These receptors all come from a human donor with multiple sclerosis.

The rearrangement joins TRBV10-3 to TRBJ2-1; tentative D call: TRBD2 (6 bases). The CDR3 is 15 residues long. Germline V gene data show CDR1 as ENHRY and CDR2 as SYGVKD. The V end lost 4 bases, the J end lost 2 bases, and 12 bases lay between the germline ends. The CDR3 region is CAISVGGETYNEQFF. CDR3 DNA: TGTGCCATCAGTGTCGGCGGGGAGACCTACAATGAGCAGTTCTTC.

The V and J genes are TRBV4-1 and TRBJ2-7; no clear D gene. Deletions cut 1 base from V and 4 bases from J, with 11 bases between. Germline V lookup: CDR1 MGHRA, CDR2 YSYEKL. CDR3 length equals 14 residues. Written as DNA, the CDR3 is TGCGCCAGCAGCCAAGGGACCCTCCATTACGAGCAGTACTTC. It is translated as CASSQGTLHYEQYF.

This rearrangement joins TRBV6-5 to TRBJ2-1, with D unresolved. The CDR3 length is 13 residues. Trimming shortened V by 6 bases and J by 3 bases, and 9 bases separated the two germline ends. Germline V gene lookup returns CDR1 MNHEY and CDR2 SVGAGI. CDR3 in amino acids: CASSPLIYNEQFF. CDR3 DNA: TGTGCCAGCAGCCCCTTGATCTACAATGAGCAGTTCTTC.

The CDR3 spells CASSGESSGNTIYF. The DNA for the CDR3 is TGTGCCAGCAGCGGCGAGAGCTCTGGAAACACCATATATTTT. This chain connects TRBV9 to TRBJ1-3; D call uncertain. Trimming stripped 3 bases from V and 0 bases from J, with 7 bases between. This CDR3 has 14 residues. Germline CDR1 SGDLS, CDR2 YYNGEE.

Regarding this clonotype: The limits of the CDR3 on the DNA are not certain, so only TCRdb's listed CDR3 is given. The chain has TRBV28 and TRBJ1-4. CDR1 MDHEN and CDR2 SYDVKM come from the germline V gene. With termini counted, the CDR3 has 15 amino acids. The CDR3 reads CASILDRTLDEKLFF.

CDR3 bases: TGTGCCAGCAGCTTAGGGTCGAGAAATCAGCCCCAGCATTTT. Protein product: CASSLGSRNQPQHF. The V gene is TRBV7-9, the J gene TRBJ1-5; D is uncertain. Trimming cost V 1 base and J 4 bases, with 8 bases left between them. CDR3 length equals 14 residues. Germline V gives CDR1 SEHNR, CDR2 FQNEAQ (reference sequence).

The chain joins TRBV5-1 to TRBJ2-1, with 11 bases fitting TRBD2. CDR1 is SGHRS, CDR2 YFSETQ, per germline. The V and J ends lost 3 bases and 7 bases, in that order; junction bases with no gene match: 9. CDR3 length: 16 residues. The CDR3 coding sequence is TGCGCCAGCAGCTCATTAGCGGGGGGGCCTGGGAATGAGCAGTTCTTC. This codes for CASSSLAGGPGNEQFF.

This clonotype was counted a single time. V gene TRBV28 combines with J gene TRBJ2-2; perhaps TRBD1 as D (6 bases). Between the trimmed V and J ends, which lost 7 bases and 3 bases, there was a span of 15 bases. This CDR3 region has 15 residues. CDR1 is MDHEN and CDR2 is SYDVKM in the germline V gene. The CDR3 protein is CASKSQGQYTGELFF. CDR3 in DNA: TGTGCCAGCAAATCCCAAGGACAGTACACCGGGGAGCTGTTTTTT.